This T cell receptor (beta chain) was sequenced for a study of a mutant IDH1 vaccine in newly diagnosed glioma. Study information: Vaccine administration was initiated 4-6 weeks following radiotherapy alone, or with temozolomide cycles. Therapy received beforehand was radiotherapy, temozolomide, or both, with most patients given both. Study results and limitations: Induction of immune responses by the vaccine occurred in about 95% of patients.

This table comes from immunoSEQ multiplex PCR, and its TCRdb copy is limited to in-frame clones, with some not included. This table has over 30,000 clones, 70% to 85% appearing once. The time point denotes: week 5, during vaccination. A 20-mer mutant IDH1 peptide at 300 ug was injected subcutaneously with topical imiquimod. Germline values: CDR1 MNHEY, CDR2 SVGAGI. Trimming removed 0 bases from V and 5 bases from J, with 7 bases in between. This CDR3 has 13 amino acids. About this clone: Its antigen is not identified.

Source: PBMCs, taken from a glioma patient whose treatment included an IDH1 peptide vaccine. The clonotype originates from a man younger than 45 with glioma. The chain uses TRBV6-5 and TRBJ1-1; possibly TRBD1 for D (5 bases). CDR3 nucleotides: TGTGCCAGCAGTTACTCGAAGGGGACTGAAGCTTTCTTT. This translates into CASSYSKGTEAFF.